The 24 T cell receptor beta chains below come from one sample, sequenced in a study of control samples from healthy donors and cancer patients. The method was immunoSEQ multiplex PCR; TCRdb's version includes in-frame clones alone and lacks a portion of them. The data show 95,000 to 100,000 clones, around 89% seen once. The sequenced material came from blood. The source is a young man in good health.

The chain uses TRBV25-1 and TRBJ1-6; possibly TRBD1 for D (5 bases). Germline assignment: CDR1 MGHDK and CDR2 SYGVNS. V lost 11 bases and J lost 7, with 18 bases in between. The CDR3 contains 14 residues. The CDR3 DNA sequence: TGTGCCGCCTCGTCGGGGGGAGGCAATTCACCCCTCCACTTT. It is translated as CAASSGGGNSPLHF.

The V and J genes are TRBV6-5 and TRBJ1-1; 8 bases are a match to TRBD1. CDR1 and CDR2 from the germline V gene are MNHEY and SVGAGI. The CDR3 extends over 15 amino acids. Losses at the gene ends were 6 bases for V and 0 bases for J; bases not matched to a gene: 6. The CDR3 bases are TGTGCCAGCAGCAAGGACAGGGCGGTGAACACTGAAGCTTTCTTT. Its translation is CASSKDRAVNTEAFF.

The CDR3 nucleotides read TGTGCCAGCAGCGTCGCAGATACGCAGTATTTT. Amino acids: CASSVADTQYF. This chain uses TRBV11-3 with TRBJ2-3, with D unclear. CDR3 length: 11 residues. Looked up from germline, CDR1 is SGHNT and CDR2 is YENEEA. Deletions cut 5 bases from V and 4 bases from J, with 4 bases between.

V gene TRBV9 combines with J gene TRBJ1-2, with D unresolved. Trimming took off 0 bases at V and 7 bases at J, with 13 bases between the two ends. This CDR3 is built from 14 residues. Germline CDR1 SGDLS, CDR2 YYNGEE. The CDR3 DNA sequence: TGTGCCAGCAGCGTAGACTTCAAACGGGGTGGCTACACCTTC. It codes for CASSVDFKRGGYTF.

This sequence joins TRBV28 and TRBJ1-6, with a tentative D call TRBD1 (5 bases). Germline CDR1 reads MDHEN; CDR2 reads SYDVKM. This CDR3 is built from 14 residues. V lost 6 bases and J lost 7, with 13 bases in between. The CDR3 reads CASRPGGRNSPLHF. CDR3 coding DNA: TGTGCCAGCAGACCCGGGGGGAGGAATTCACCCCTCCACTTT.

The chain recombines TRBV19 with TRBJ1-1; the D is unclear. Trimming removed 5 bases at V and 1 base at J, with 5 bases between. This CDR3 is 12 amino acids long. CDR1 and CDR2 (germline): LNHDA, SQIVND (reference sequence). This CDR3 reads CASSRRNTEAFF. The CDR3 bases are TGTGCCAGTAGTCGGAGGAACACTGAAGCTTTCTTT.

The CDR3 coding sequence is TGTGCCAGCAGCCCCCCGGGGAAGTTTAGTTGGGGTACAGATACGCAGTATTTT. Protein sequence: CASSPPGKFSWGTDTQYF. This rearrangement joins TRBV7-2 to TRBJ2-3; possible D gene TRBD2, 5 bases. This CDR3 contains 18 residues. Germline V gene data show CDR1 as SGHTA and CDR2 as FQGNSA. Trimming took 5 bases from V and 3 from J, leaving 24 bases between them.

As DNA, the CDR3 is TGTGCCAGCAGTTCCCCGGCTTCGGCGATGTCCTATAATTCACCCCTCCACTTT. Protein sequence: CASSSPASAMSYNSPLHF. The rearrangement joins TRBV28 to TRBJ1-6; D remains ambiguous. The CDR3 is 18 residues long. CDR1 and CDR2 (germline): MDHEN, SYDVKM. V lost 4 bases to trimming and J lost 1 base, with 17 bases between them.

The chain couples TRBV9 to TRBJ2-4; maybe TRBD2 (6 bases). Germline CDR1 reads SGDLS; CDR2 reads YYNGEE. The V and J ends lost 3 bases and 7 bases respectively, with 14 bases between them. The CDR3 length is 14 residues. The CDR3 sequence: CASSGWDSWNIQYF. DNA of the CDR3: TGTGCCAGCAGCGGGTGGGACTCCTGGAACATTCAGTACTTC.

This chain uses TRBV7-8 with TRBJ2-1, with TRBD1 matching 8 bases. The J segment lost 6 bases and the V segment lost 0 bases, leaving 7 bases of the junction unmatched. The CDR3 has 16 residues. The germline gives CDR1 SGHVS, CDR2 FQNEAQ. Here the CDR3 reads CASSLARAGGSNEQFF. CDR3 sequence (DNA): TGTGCCAGCAGCTTAGCTAGGGCAGGGGGCTCCAATGAGCAGTTCTTC. Together with reference TRBV7-8 and TRBJ2-1, the CDR3 gives the full variable domain: GAGVSQSPRYKVAKRGQDVALRCDPISGHVSLFWYQQALGQGPEFLTYFQNEAQLDKSGLPSDRFFAERPEGSVSTLKIQRTQQEDSAVYLCASSLARAGGSNEQFFGPGTRLTVL.

The chain couples TRBV30 to TRBJ1-2; the D gene is possibly TRBD1 (5 bases). The CDR3 covers 15 residues. Trimming took 8 bases from V and 6 from J, leaving 25 bases between them. Per germline, CDR1 GTSNPN and CDR2 SVGIG (reference sequence). The CDR3 loop reads CARAYGGRRNNGYTF. The CDR3 region has the DNA TGTGCCCGGGCCTATGGGGGACGGAGAAATAATGGCTACACCTTC.

This chain connects TRBV14 to TRBJ1-2; D is unclear. Germline values: CDR1 SGHDN, CDR2 FVKESK. The CDR3 extends over 12 amino acids. The V end was cut by 4 bases, the J end by 8 bases, with 11 bases between. The CDR3 sequence is CASSLGLTGYTF. DNA of the CDR3: TGTGCCAGCAGCCTAGGTCTGACGGGCTACACCTTC.

The chain employs TRBV5-5 and TRBJ1-1; TRBD1 might be the D (6 bases). The CDR3 covers 12 residues. Germline values: CDR1 SGHKS, CDR2 YYEKEE (reference sequence). Trimming pared 4 bases from V and 12 bases from J, leaving 16 bases between. The CDR3 loop reads CASSRQQGRTFF. The DNA for the CDR3 is TGTGCCAGCAGCCGCCAACAGGGTAGGACTTTCTTT.

The chain recombines TRBV6-2 or TRBV6-3 with TRBJ1-1; D not resolved. CDR1 and CDR2 (germline): MNHEY, SVGEGT. This CDR3 is 11 amino acids long. V was cut by 5 bases and J by 7 bases, with 8 bases left in between. CDR3 coding DNA: TGTGCCAGCAGTCGAGGTTTTGAAGCTTTCTTT. As protein: CASSRGFEAFF.

V is TRBV9 and J is TRBJ1-2; 10 bases fit TRBD1. J lost 8 bases, V lost 0 bases, and 1 base had no gene match. The CDR3 spans 13 residues. CDR1 and CDR2 from the germline V gene are SGDLS and YYNGEE. CDR3 amino acids: CASSVETGGGYTF. CDR3 nucleotide sequence: TGTGCCAGCAGCGTAGAGACAGGGGGCGGCTACACCTTC.

This chain connects TRBV5-3 to TRBJ1-1; possible D gene TRBD1, 5 bases. TRBV5-3 is labeled an ORF, and its function is uncertain. The length of the CDR3 is 14 residues. Trimming removed 3 bases from V and 0 bases from J, with 9 bases in between. CDR3 sequence reads: CARSWWTLNTEAFF. The CDR3 nucleotides are TGTGCCAGAAGCTGGTGGACACTGAACACTGAAGCTTTCTTT.

V is TRBV4-2 and J is TRBJ2-1, with D uncertain. Germline V gene sequence: CDR1 LGHNA, CDR2 YNFKEQ. CDR3 size: 18 residues. Trimming took off 3 bases at V and 0 bases at J, with 18 bases between the two ends. The CDR3 nucleotides read TGTGCCAGCAGCCACGGGCGCCGCGCGGCAATCTCCTACAATGAGCAGTTCTTC. Translation gives CASSHGRRAAISYNEQFF.

This chain connects TRBV7-9 to TRBJ2-1, with D possibly called TRBD1 or TRBD2 (6 bases each). V was shortened by 3 bases and J by 5 bases, with 14 bases between the two germline ends. The CDR3 spans 15 residues. Looked up from germline, CDR1 is SEHNR and CDR2 is FQNEAQ (reference sequence). The CDR3 bases are TGTGCCAGCAGCTTCCCAGGAGGGGGGCACAATGAGCAGTTCTTC. It codes for CASSFPGGGHNEQFF.

The CDR3 sequence is CASSVAWQDTQYF. CDR3 sequence (DNA): TGTGCCAGCAGCGTAGCTTGGCAAGATACGCAGTATTTT. The chain combines TRBV9 with TRBJ2-3; D unclear. The CDR3 loop spans 13 amino acids. The V end was cut by 0 bases, the J end by 5 bases, with 7 bases between. Germline V CDR1 and CDR2: SGDLS, YYNGEE. Full variable domain (missing parts from reference TRBV9 and TRBJ2-3): DSGVTQTPKHLITATGQRVTLRCSPRSGDLSVYWYQQSLDQGLQFLIQYYNGEERAKGNILERFSAQQFPDLHSELNLSSLELGDSALYFCASSVAWQDTQYFGPGTRLTVL.

The gene calls are TRBV18 and TRBJ1-5; weak D call: TRBD1 (5 bases). The V end lost 3 bases, the J end lost 4 bases, and 7 bases lay between the germline ends. The germline CDR1 and CDR2 sequences are KGHSH and LQKENI. The CDR3 has 13 residues. The CDR3 region is CASSPGGNQPQHF. CDR3 bases: TGTGCCAGCTCACCGGGGGGTAATCAGCCCCAGCATTTT.

The chain employs TRBV13 and TRBJ1-5, with 8 bases fitting TRBD1. CDR1 is PRHDT and CDR2 is FYEKMQ in the germline V gene (reference sequence). The junction had 0 bases not matched to a gene; V was cut back by 3 bases and J by 2 bases. CDR3 length: 14 amino acids. The CDR3 region has the DNA TGTGCCAGCAGCTTGGGACAGGGCAATCAGCCCCAGCATTTT. It is translated as CASSLGQGNQPQHF.

This chain uses TRBV6-2 or TRBV6-3 with TRBJ2-4; D might be TRBD1 or TRBD2, each matching 5 bases. CDR3 size: 16 residues. Deletions cut 2 bases from V and 1 base from J, with 12 bases between. Germline CDR1 MNHEY, CDR2 SVGEGT. The CDR3 region has the DNA TGTGCCAGCAGTTACGGACCAGAGGGGGCCAAAAACATTCAGTACTTC. Protein: CASSYGPEGAKNIQYF.

The chain uses TRBV6-6 and TRBJ1-1; 7 bases match TRBD1. CDR1 is MNHNY, CDR2 SVGAGI, per germline (reference sequence). The junction had 21 bases not matched to a gene; V was cut back by 5 bases and J by 3 bases. This CDR3 has 19 residues. This CDR3 reads CASSPRYRGLYEGDTEAFF. In DNA form, the CDR3 reads TGTGCCAGCAGTCCTAGATACAGGGGCCTCTACGAAGGGGACACTGAAGCTTTCTTT.

This chain links TRBV2 with TRBJ2-3, with TRBD2 identical over 7 bases. V trimming: 6 bases; J trimming: 11 bases; junction bases outside the gene matches: 8. The CDR3 totals 12 residues. Germline V gene lookup returns CDR1 SNHLY and CDR2 FYNNEI. The CDR3 spells CASSAGDRRQYF. The CDR3 DNA follows: TGTGCCAGCAGCGCGGGGGACCGTAGGCAGTATTTT.